Presented here are 17 T cell receptor beta chains from one specimen sequenced in a study of T cell repertoires in cytomegalovirus infection. TCRdb reprocessed the reads via MiXCR and lists one record per CDR3 protein. Of approximately 320,000 distinct CDR3 sequences in the sample, over 7.5% were seen once. Source material: PBMCs. The receptors originated from a human donor in good health (CMV status not recorded). Some clones in this sample may be carry-over from other donors' samples.

The chain links TRBV7-9 to TRBJ2-7; tentatively, D is TRBD1 (6 bases). Per the germline V gene, CDR1 is SEHNR and CDR2 is FQNEAQ (reference sequence). V was pared by 4 bases and J by 3 bases, with 13 bases between. The CDR3 runs to 14 residues. In DNA form, the CDR3 reads TGTGCCAGCAGCTCAGGCGTAGGGGGCTACGAGCAGTACTTC. It codes for CASSSGVGGYEQYF.

The J gene is TRBJ2-1, the V gene TRBV25-1, with TRBD2 as a possible D gene (5 bases). The CDR3 length is 15 residues. Germline CDR1 and CDR2: MGHDK and SYGVNS. Trimming took 2 bases from V and 0 from J, leaving 8 bases between them. This chain's CDR3 is CASSEPGVSYNEQFF. CDR3 in DNA: TGTGCCAGCAGTGAACCCGGGGTCTCCTACAATGAGCAGTTCTTC.

V is TRBV7-9 and J is TRBJ2-1, with D possibly TRBD2 on 5 matching bases. The CDR3 sequence is 15 residues long. Trimming took off 5 bases at V and 0 bases at J, with 11 bases between the two ends. The germline V gene encodes CDR1 SEHNR and CDR2 FQNEAQ (reference sequence). CDR3 DNA sequence: TGTGCCAGCAGCGCCCGCGAGGGCTCCTACAATGAGCAGTTCTTC. This codes for CASSAREGSYNEQFF.

This clonotype has a handful of counts. V is TRBV28 and J is TRBJ2-7; the D gene is possibly TRBD1 (6 bases). Germline CDR1 and CDR2: MDHEN and SYDVKM. V was shortened by 5 bases and J by 0 bases, with 11 bases between the two germline ends. The CDR3 runs to 14 residues. This CDR3 reads CASSRDIVSYEQYF. CDR3 nucleotides: TGTGCCAGCAGTCGGGACATAGTCTCCTACGAGCAGTACTTC.

V usage is TRBV6-2 or TRBV6-3 and J usage is TRBJ2-2; maybe TRBD1 (6 bases). Trimming removed 5 bases at V and 6 bases at J, with 13 bases between. This CDR3 spans 14 amino acids. Germline assignment: CDR1 MNHEY and CDR2 SVGEGT. CDR3 amino acids: CASSLTGSPGELFF. DNA of the CDR3: TGTGCCAGCAGTCTTACAGGGTCCCCCGGGGAGCTGTTTTTT.

The V and J genes are TRBV6-1 and TRBJ1-5, with D uncertain. This CDR3 comprises 13 residues. Germline CDR1 is MNHNS and CDR2 is SASEGT. V shed 3 bases and J shed 5 bases, with 8 bases lying between them. The CDR3 sequence is CASSDMAHQPQHF. As DNA, the CDR3 is TGTGCCAGCAGTGACATGGCGCATCAGCCCCAGCATTTT.

This clonotype was recorded many times. This rearrangement joins TRBV6-5 to TRBJ2-3, with TRBD2 identical over 7 bases. The CDR3 sequence is 16 residues long. Germline V CDR1 and CDR2: MNHEY, SVGAGI. V trimming: 4 bases; J trimming: 4 bases; junction bases outside the gene matches: 11. The CDR3 here is CASSWGRGRAADTQYF. The CDR3 bases are TGTGCCAGCAGTTGGGGGAGAGGGAGGGCCGCAGATACGCAGTATTTT.

J is TRBJ2-3 and V is TRBV7-9; D uncertain. The CDR3 runs to 11 residues. Germline CDR1 and CDR2: SEHNR and FQNEAQ (reference sequence). V was pared by 5 bases and J by 9 bases, with 9 bases between. The CDR3: CASSPAGTQYF. DNA of the CDR3: TGTGCCAGCAGCCCCGCCGGCACGCAGTATTTT.

This clonotype was counted a few times. This chain links TRBV6-2 or TRBV6-3 with TRBJ2-1; D is unresolved. Germline CDR1 MNHEY, CDR2 SVGEGT. V was shortened by 8 bases and J by 9 bases, with 14 bases between the two germline ends. The CDR3 runs 12 residues. DNA for the CDR3: TGTGCCAGCGGAGTGGGATTAGGTGAGCAGTTCTTC. Protein sequence: CASGVGLGEQFF.

This clonotype was detected only a few times. The rearrangement uses TRBV5-1 and TRBJ1-1; no reliable D call. CDR1 SGHRS and CDR2 YFSETQ come from the germline V gene. This CDR3 spans 14 amino acids. Between the trimmed V and J ends, which lost 2 bases and 2 bases, there was a span of 10 bases. The CDR3 nucleotides read TGCGCCAGCAGCTTCGCAGGTCCTAACACTGAAGCTTTCTTT. It is translated as CASSFAGPNTEAFF.

This clonotype was seen repeatedly, ten times or more. The V gene is TRBV20-1, the J gene TRBJ1-1; D is possibly TRBD1 (5 bases). Germline CDR1 DFQATT, CDR2 SNEGSKA (reference sequence). The CDR3 has 15 amino acids. Trimming took off 6 bases at V and 4 bases at J, with 21 bases between the two ends. CDR3 region: CSAREKGLRSTEAFF. The CDR3 DNA reads TGCAGTGCCCGAGAGAAGGGGCTACGGTCCACTGAAGCTTTCTTT.

This clonotype was counted many times. The chain links TRBV7-9 to TRBJ2-2; weak D call: TRBD2 (5 bases). The CDR3 totals 13 residues. V was shortened by 0 bases and J by 7 bases, with 6 bases between the two germline ends. The V gene's germline CDR1 is SEHNR and CDR2 FQNEAQ (reference sequence). This chain's CDR3 is CASSLAGDGELFF. For the CDR3, the DNA is TGTGCCAGCAGCTTAGCGGGAGACGGGGAGCTGTTTTTT.

The V call is TRBV25-1, the J call TRBJ2-2, with D maybe TRBD1 (6 bases). The ends were cut back, 7 bases at V and 2 bases at J, with 14 bases in the middle. The CDR3 contains 15 residues. Germline V CDR1 and CDR2: MGHDK, SYGVNS. The CDR3 region has the DNA TGTGCCAGCATTGGTCTGGGACAAAACACCGGGGAGCTGTTTTTT. Amino acids: CASIGLGQNTGELFF.

In its sample, this clonotype was seen many times. The CDR3 DNA is TGTGCCAGCAGCTTAGCGCTAAGTGGTGGCTACACCTTC. Translated: CASSLALSGGYTF. V gene TRBV7-2 combines with J gene TRBJ1-2; D ambiguous. CDR3 size: 13 residues. CDR1 and CDR2 from the germline V gene are SGHTA and FQGNSA. Trimming took 0 bases from V and 7 from J, leaving 9 bases between them.

In regard to this clonotype: A much more abundant neighbour one base away suggests this may be a read error. V usage is TRBV6-6 and J usage is TRBJ1-3; 7 bases agree with TRBD1. V trimming: 0 bases; J trimming: 7 bases; junction bases outside the gene matches: 9. The germline CDR1 and CDR2 sequences are MNHNY and SVGAGI (reference sequence). The CDR3 sequence is 16 residues long. The CDR3 reads CASSYSMDRRRNTIYF. As DNA, the CDR3 is TGTGCCAGCAGTTACTCGATGGACAGGAGGCGGAACACCATATATTTT.

This clonotype has at least ten counts. V usage is TRBV4-3 and J usage is TRBJ2-7; TRBD1 agrees at 9 bases. V shed 2 bases and J 6 bases; nucleotides not matched to a gene: 11. The CDR3 totals 16 residues. The germline gives CDR1 LGHNA, CDR2 YSLEER. The CDR3 loop reads CASSQTAGTGSPEQYF. CDR3 nucleotide sequence: TGCGCCAGCAGCCAAACAGCCGGGACAGGGAGCCCCGAGCAGTACTTC.

The chain is built from TRBV6-6 and TRBJ2-5, with D perhaps matching TRBD2 (5 bases). V was clipped by 10 bases and J by 5 bases, with 17 bases between them. The CDR3 covers 13 residues. CDR1 MNHNY and CDR2 SVGAGI come from the germline V gene (reference sequence). CDR3 sequence reads: CATRDPGKETQYF. CDR3 DNA: TGTGCCACCCGGGATCCTGGGAAGGAGACCCAGTACTTC.